The 25 T cell receptor beta chains below all came from one sample that was sequenced in a study of control samples from healthy donors and cancer patients. The table came from immunoSEQ multiplex PCR; TCRdb's copy has only in-frame clones and leaves some out. The data hold 150,000 or so clones, with 80% to 90% observed a single time. The sample consisted of blood. These TCRs come from a woman in her twenties or thirties in good health.

In this sample, this clone turned up a few times. V and J are TRBV5-6 and TRBJ1-2; tentative D call: TRBD1 (6 bases). Germline CDR1 and CDR2: SGHDT and YYEEEE. V was pared by 4 bases and J by 2 bases, with 9 bases between. The CDR3 has 13 amino acids. The DNA of the CDR3 is TGTGCCAGCAGCCTACAGGGAAACTATGGCTACACCTTC. As protein: CASSLQGNYGYTF.

The count of this clone is one. V gene TRBV23-1 combines with J gene TRBJ2-7; D unresolved. TRBV23-1 is designated an ORF whose function remains uncertain. The CDR3 runs 11 residues. V lost 4 bases, J lost 5 bases, and 6 bases lay in between. The CDR3 spells CASSLGNEQYV. The CDR3 region has the DNA TGCGCCAGCAGTCTAGGGAACGAGCAGTACGTC.

The rearrangement joins TRBV3-1 (or the pseudogene TRBV3-2) to TRBJ1-2; D gene unclear. Germline CDR1 is LGHDT and CDR2 is YNNKEL (reference sequence). Trimming took 2 bases from V and 3 from J, leaving 4 bases between them. This CDR3 region has 12 residues. The CDR3 sequence is CASSQRDYGYTF. The CDR3 coding sequence is TGTGCCAGCAGCCAAAGGGACTATGGCTACACCTTC.

This chain uses TRBV5-3 with TRBJ2-2, with D possibly being TRBD1 (6 bases). TRBV5-3 is annotated as an ORF whose role is uncertain. Trimming removed 2 bases at V and 3 bases at J, with 14 bases between. The CDR3 consists of 16 residues. The DNA of the CDR3 is TGTGCCAGAAGCTTTCGACAGGCCGTCTACACCGGGGAGCTGTTTTTT. This codes for CARSFRQAVYTGELFF.

The V and J genes are TRBV5-1 and TRBJ2-7; unclear D gene. V was clipped by 5 bases and J by 4 bases, with 16 bases between them. This CDR3 is built from 14 residues. Germline V lookup: CDR1 SGHRS, CDR2 YFSETQ. CDR3 nucleotide sequence: TGCGCCAGCAGGCCCCGAGGCAGCTTGTACGAGCAGTACTTC. Protein sequence: CASRPRGSLYEQYF. The full variable domain, its missing parts supplied by reference TRBV5-1 and TRBJ2-7, is KAGVTQTPRYLIKTRGQQVTLSCSPISGHRSVSWYQQTPGQGLQFLFEYFSETQRNKGNFPGRFSGRQFSNSRSEMNVSTLELGDSALYLCASRPRGSLYEQYFGPGTRLTVT.

The chain uses TRBV7-9 and TRBJ1-1; D gene unclear. This CDR3 has 13 residues. Germline V gives CDR1 SEHNR, CDR2 FQNEAQ (reference sequence). The V end lost 8 bases, the J end lost 1 base, and 11 bases lay between the germline ends. For the CDR3, the DNA is TGTGCCAGCGTACCGGGTGGGAACACTGAAGCTTTCTTT. Encoded protein: CASVPGGNTEAFF.

On this clone itself: Sequence at one end of the junction differs from germline and may be a read error. This sequence joins TRBV24-1 and TRBJ2-2; TRBD2 might be the D (6 bases). CDR3 length: 14 residues. Germline CDR1 is KGHDR and CDR2 is SFDVKD. The CDR3 here is CATSDLQRVGGLFF. In nucleotides, the CDR3 is TGTGCCACCAGTGATTTGCAAAGGGTCGGGGGGCTGTTTTTT.

This clone was detected only once. V usage is TRBV5-1 and J usage is TRBJ1-6; maybe TRBD1 (5 bases). Trimming left V 1 base short and J 8 bases short, with 16 bases between. Germline CDR1 is SGHRS and CDR2 is YFSETQ. This CDR3 spans 16 amino acids. The CDR3 DNA is TGCGCCAGCAGCTTGCAGGGATCGGTCATATATTCACCCCTCCACTTT. Translation: CASSLQGSVIYSPLHF.

V is TRBV29-1 and J is TRBJ1-1, with 9 bases matching TRBD1. The CDR3 has 14 amino acids. After removal of 6 bases from V and 1 base from J, the junction contained 6 bases not matched to a gene. CDR1 and CDR2 (germline): SQVTM, ANQGSEA. The CDR3 DNA is TGCAGCGTAAGACAGGGGGGTAAGAACACTGAAGCTTTCTTT. Translation gives CSVRQGGKNTEAFF.

V usage is TRBV4-2 and J usage is TRBJ1-1; D remains ambiguous. The V end was cut by 4 bases, the J end by 1 base, with 10 bases between. Per the germline V gene, CDR1 is LGHNA and CDR2 is YNFKEQ. This CDR3 spans 14 amino acids. CDR3 loop: CASSPESRNTEAFF. The CDR3 nucleotides are TGTGCCAGCAGCCCAGAAAGCAGGAACACTGAAGCTTTCTTT.

This chain's CDR3 is CASSHSAGPSYNEQFF. As DNA, the CDR3 is TGTGCCAGCAGCCACTCAGCGGGACCCTCCTACAATGAGCAGTTCTTC. The V and J genes are TRBV3-1 (or the pseudogene TRBV3-2) and TRBJ2-1, with 7 bases matching TRBD2. Germline V gives CDR1 LGHDT, CDR2 YNNKEL (reference sequence). Losses at the gene ends were 3 bases for V and 0 bases for J; bases not matched to a gene: 5. The CDR3 loop spans 16 amino acids.

The chain joins TRBV9 to TRBJ2-5, with D tentatively TRBD1 or TRBD2 (5 bases each). Germline V gives CDR1 SGDLS, CDR2 YYNGEE. CDR3 size: 14 residues. V lost 4 bases and J lost 1, with 11 bases in between. The CDR3 region is CASSPWDVQETQYF. The CDR3 DNA follows: TGTGCCAGCAGCCCCTGGGACGTCCAAGAGACCCAGTACTTC.

The rearrangement uses TRBV11-3 and TRBJ2-1; TRBD2 matches at 7 bases. This CDR3 has 15 amino acids. V was clipped by 3 bases and J by 3 bases; unmatched bases: 5. The germline V gene encodes CDR1 SGHNT and CDR2 YENEEA. The DNA of the CDR3 is TGTGCCAGCAGCTTTGGGGCTAGCGGCTACAATGAGCAGTTCTTC. Encoded protein: CASSFGASGYNEQFF.

This clone was seen more than once but under ten times. The rearrangement uses TRBV19 and TRBJ2-1; 9 nucleotides match TRBD2. Germline loops: CDR1 LNHDA, CDR2 SQIVND (reference sequence). V shed 6 bases and J 4 bases; nucleotides not matched to a gene: 10. There are 16 residues in the CDR3. This chain's CDR3 is CASRTLLAGSYNEQFF. The CDR3 DNA reads TGTGCCAGTAGGACCTTGCTAGCGGGATCGTACAATGAGCAGTTCTTC.

J is TRBJ2-1 and V is TRBV7-2; D is possibly TRBD1 or TRBD2 (5 bases each). The CDR3 has 15 amino acids. Trimming cost V 5 bases and J 3 bases, with 14 bases left between them. Germline assignment: CDR1 SGHTA and CDR2 FQGNSA. The CDR3, as DNA: TGTGCCAGCAGCCCCGGGACGGGATTCTACAATGAGCAGTTCTTC. This translates into CASSPGTGFYNEQFF. The complete variable domain, with remaining parts taken from reference TRBV7-2 and TRBJ2-1, reads GAGVSQSPSNKVTEKGKDVELRCDPISGHTALYWYRQSLGQGLEFLIYFQGNSAPDKSGLPSDRFSAERTGGSVSTLTIQRTQQEDSAVYLCASSPGTGFYNEQFFGPGTRLTVL.

This clone was observed a few times. This chain joins TRBV24-1 and TRBJ1-5; D is undetermined. The CDR3 is 14 residues long. Germline assignment: CDR1 KGHDR and CDR2 SFDVKD. Trimming left V 1 base short and J 7 bases short, with 10 bases between. CDR3 DNA sequence: TGTGCCACCAGTGATTTAAGGGTGGGCCAGCCCCAGCATTTT. Its translation: CATSDLRVGQPQHF.

The chain employs TRBV7-9 and TRBJ2-7; 7 bases map to TRBD1. The CDR3 runs 13 residues. The J segment lost 3 bases and the V segment lost 2 bases, leaving 1 base of the junction unmatched. CDR1 SEHNR and CDR2 FQNEAQ come from the germline V gene (reference sequence). The CDR3 DNA reads as TGTGCCAGCAGCTTAAACAGGGGCTACGAGCAGTACTTC. Protein: CASSLNRGYEQYF.

The chain has TRBV13 and TRBJ2-5; tentatively, D is TRBD2 (5 bases). The CDR3 is 15 amino acids. Germline V gene sequence: CDR1 PRHDT, CDR2 FYEKMQ (reference sequence). The V gene lost 3 bases and the J gene lost 3 bases, with 14 bases spanning the gap. The CDR3 sequence: CASSFPTRFEETQYF. The DNA of the CDR3 is TGTGCCAGCAGCTTTCCCACTAGATTCGAAGAGACCCAGTACTTC.

This chain links TRBV7-2 with TRBJ2-1, with 9 bases fitting TRBD2. The germline V gene encodes CDR1 SGHTA and CDR2 FQGNSA. The ends lost 1 base at V and 6 bases at J; junction bases unmatched: 7. This CDR3 contains 16 residues. The CDR3 sequence: CASSLVGGGASNEQFF. DNA for the CDR3: TGTGCCAGCAGCTTAGTTGGCGGGGGGGCCTCCAATGAGCAGTTCTTC.

This chain connects TRBV5-1 to TRBJ2-7; 12 bases fit TRBD2. The CDR3 runs to 15 residues. CDR1 and CDR2 from the germline V gene are SGHRS and YFSETQ. With V trimmed by 3 bases and J by 4 bases, 5 bases remained unmatched. CDR3: CASSSGTSGPYEQYF. The CDR3 region has the DNA TGCGCCAGCAGCTCCGGGACTAGCGGGCCTTACGAGCAGTACTTC.

The chain combines TRBV11-2 with TRBJ1-2; D is undetermined. Germline loops: CDR1 SGHAT, CDR2 FQNNGV. The length of the CDR3 is 13 residues. With 5 bases removed from V and 5 bases from J, the gap between germline ends came to 12 bases. The CDR3 DNA sequence: TGTGCCAGCAGCCCCATCAGTATATATGGCTACACCTTC. Encoded protein: CASSPISIYGYTF.

The DNA of the CDR3 is TGTGCCAGTAGTATTAAGTCATATAACACCGGGGAGCTGTTTTTT. Encoded protein: CASSIKSYNTGELFF. The chain employs TRBV19 and TRBJ2-2, with D unclear. The germline V gene has CDR1 LNHDA and CDR2 SQIVND (reference sequence). This CDR3 has 15 residues. The ends were cut back, 3 bases at V and 2 bases at J, with 10 bases in the middle. The full variable domain, completed using reference TRBV19 and TRBJ2-2, is DGGITQSPKYLFRKEGQNVTLSCEQNLNHDAMYWYRQDPGQGLRLIYYSQIVNDFQKGDIAEGYSVSREKKESFPLTVTSAQKNPTAFYLCASSIKSYNTGELFFGEGSRLTVL.

The chain recombines TRBV3-1 (or the pseudogene TRBV3-2) with TRBJ2-7; D might be TRBD1 (6 bases). Trimming stripped 2 bases from V and 2 bases from J, with 19 bases between. The CDR3 loop spans 17 amino acids. CDR1 LGHDT and CDR2 YNNKEL come from the germline V gene (reference sequence). The CDR3 spells CASSQSLTGHLPYEQYF. Written as DNA, the CDR3 is TGTGCCAGCAGCCAAAGTTTGACAGGCCACCTTCCCTACGAGCAGTACTTC.

This clone was observed a single time. This rearrangement joins TRBV9 to TRBJ2-1, with D perhaps TRBD1 (5 bases). CDR3 size: 16 residues. V was trimmed by 0 bases and J by 9 bases, leaving 19 bases between them. Germline CDR1 SGDLS, CDR2 YYNGEE. The CDR3 region has the DNA TGTGCCAGCAGCGTAGGAACGGGTCGACAGACCGGTGAGCAGTTCTTC. This encodes CASSVGTGRQTGEQFF.

The V call is TRBV3-1 (or the pseudogene TRBV3-2), the J call TRBJ2-2; either TRBD1 or TRBD2 may supply D (5 bases each). This CDR3 spans 17 amino acids. The V and J ends lost 0 bases and 0 bases respectively, with 11 bases between them. CDR1 and CDR2 from the germline V gene are LGHDT and YNNKEL (reference sequence). CDR3 amino acids: CASSQEYRGTNTGELFF. The CDR3 nucleotides are TGTGCCAGCAGCCAAGAGTATCGGGGCACGAACACCGGGGAGCTGTTTTTT.